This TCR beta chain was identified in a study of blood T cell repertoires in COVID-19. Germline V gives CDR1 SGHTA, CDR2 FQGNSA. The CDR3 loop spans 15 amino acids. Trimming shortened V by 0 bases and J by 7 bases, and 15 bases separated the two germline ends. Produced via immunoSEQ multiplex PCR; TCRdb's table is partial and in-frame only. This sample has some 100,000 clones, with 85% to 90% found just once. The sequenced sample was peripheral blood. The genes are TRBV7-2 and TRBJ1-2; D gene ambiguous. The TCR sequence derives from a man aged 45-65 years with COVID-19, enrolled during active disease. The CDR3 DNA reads TGTGCCAGCAGCTTAGCGGTGACTCCCTCGGGTGGCTACACCTTC. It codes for CASSLAVTPSGGYTF.